This TCR beta chain is from a study of blood T cell repertoires in COVID-19. Study background: Samples taken during acute and convalescent COVID-19 were collected in the United States, Italy and Spain. T cells, B-cell-depleted T cells, or PBMCs supplied cDNA or gDNA.

Using immunoSEQ multiplex PCR, the repertoire was profiled, and TCRdb retains in-frame clones only, with some absent. The sample lists 300,000 or so clones, 65% to 90% occurring once. Participant age was roughly 18 to 95 years, and participants resided in approximately 24 US areas. V lost 0 bases and J 7 bases, leaving 20 bases between the germline ends. The CDR3 is 16 residues long. CDR1 is SGDLS, CDR2 YYNGEE, per germline. This TCR was sampled from a woman aged 35 to 49 with acute COVID-19. Source material: PBMCs or T cells enriched from blood (not recorded which). V and J are TRBV9 and TRBJ2-7; weak D call: TRBD2 (6 bases). CDR3 DNA: TGTGCCAGCAGCGTAGATCCTACGGGAGTTTTGCGGGAGCAGTACTTC. Amino acid sequence: CASSVDPTGVLREQYF.